This TCR beta chain stems from a study of cytomegalovirus exposure and HLA in healthy donors. Profiling relied on immunoSEQ multiplex PCR, and the TCRdb table lists in-frame clones only, not all of them. The table lists tens of thousands of clones, around 96% of them singletons, with roughly 0.8% in the top ten. Regarding this clone: The antigen remains unidentified.

The length of the CDR3 is 14 residues. Germline V CDR1 and CDR2: SGHNT, YYREEE (reference sequence). Trimming removed 0 bases at V and 8 bases at J, with 12 bases between. Broader study findings: A few CMV-associated chains proved CMV antigen-specific in vitro.

This TCR was recovered from a man aged 18 to 30 in good health and CMV-seronegative. The sample taken for sequencing was PBMCs. V is TRBV5-4 and J is TRBJ2-4, with D possibly being TRBD2 (6 bases). DNA for the CDR3: TGTGCCAGCAGCTTGGCGGGGGTTGAGGACATTCAGTACTTC. It encodes CASSLAGVEDIQYF.